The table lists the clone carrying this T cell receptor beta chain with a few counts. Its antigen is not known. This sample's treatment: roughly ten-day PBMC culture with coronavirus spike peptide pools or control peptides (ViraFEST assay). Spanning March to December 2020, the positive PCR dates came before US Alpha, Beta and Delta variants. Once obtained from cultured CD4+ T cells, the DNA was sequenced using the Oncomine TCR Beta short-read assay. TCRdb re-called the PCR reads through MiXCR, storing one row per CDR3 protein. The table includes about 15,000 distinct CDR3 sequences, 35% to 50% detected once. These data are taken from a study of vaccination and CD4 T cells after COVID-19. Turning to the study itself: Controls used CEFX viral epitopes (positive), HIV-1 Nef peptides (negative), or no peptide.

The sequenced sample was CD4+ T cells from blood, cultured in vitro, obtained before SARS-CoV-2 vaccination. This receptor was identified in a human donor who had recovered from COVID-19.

The CDR3 DNA reads TGCAGTGCTAGAGAGACCCAGGGGCCTGATCAGCCCCAGCATTTT. It translates to CSARETQGPDQPQHF. The chain couples TRBV20-1 to TRBJ1-5; perhaps TRBD1 as D (6 bases). This CDR3 region has 15 residues. V dropped 0 bases and J dropped 5 bases, with 14 bases sitting between them. Germline V gene data show CDR1 as DFQATT and CDR2 as SNEGSKA (reference sequence).